Reported below is one T cell receptor beta chain. The germline V gene has CDR1 MGHRA and CDR2 YSYEKL. V shed 0 bases and J shed 5 bases, with 7 bases lying between them. The length of the CDR3 is 14 residues. The source of the sample is a study of shared clonotypes between healthy human individuals. At deep level, the assay was performed. TCRdb's copy holds only in-frame clones and misses some; the assay was immunoSEQ multiplex PCR. The table lists more than 900,000 clones, 78% of them singletons, with 0.6% to 0.7% in the top ten. The chain combines TRBV4-1 with TRBJ2-2; no firm D call. Sequenced: memory CD4+ T cells from PBMCs. Subset of the sample: CD45RA-negative fraction. This TCR came from a man aged 18 to 29 in good health. Some clones in this sample may be carry-over from other donors' samples. CDR3 DNA sequence: TGCGCCAGCAGCCAAGAGGATAGGACCGGGGAGCTGTTTTTT. Protein sequence: CASSQEDRTGELFF.